The 9 T cell receptor beta chains given below trace back to one sample, sequenced in a study of cytomegalovirus exposure and HLA in healthy donors. It was with 60 Vbeta and 13 Jbeta primers that the PCR ran. Clones were read by immunoSEQ multiplex PCR, and TCRdb kept only the in-frame ones, dropping some. This table holds 180,000 or so clones, roughly 74% found once. Sequencing was performed on PBMCs. The receptors shown here come from a female donor in good health and CMV-seronegative.

V and J are TRBV2 and TRBJ2-1; D may be TRBD2 (6 bases). Germline V CDR1 and CDR2: SNHLY, FYNNEI. V lost 7 bases, J lost 6 bases, and 16 bases lay in between. CDR3 length equals 14 residues. The chain's CDR3 is CASTPSANSNEQFF. The DNA for the CDR3 is TGTGCCAGCACCCCTAGCGCCAATAGCAATGAGCAGTTCTTC.

The chain recombines TRBV6-4 with TRBJ2-1, with TRBD1 identical over 9 bases. CDR1 and CDR2 from the germline V gene are MRHNA and SNTAGT. J was trimmed by 6 bases and V by 6 bases; bases with no gene match: 6. This CDR3 comprises 14 residues. DNA for the CDR3: TGTGCCAGCAGCCCGGACAGGGGAGGCAATGAGCAGTTCTTC. Amino acid sequence: CASSPDRGGNEQFF.

The CDR3 region is CASSWGGSYEQYF. CDR3 DNA sequence: TGTGCCAGCTCCTGGGGAGGATCCTACGAGCAGTACTTC. The chain carries TRBV6-1 and TRBJ2-7; a possible D gene is TRBD2 (6 bases). V lost 8 bases, J lost 1 base, and 12 bases lay in between. CDR3 size: 13 residues. Germline CDR1 and CDR2: MNHNS and SASEGT.

The chain carries TRBV7-8 and TRBJ2-7; 7 bases fit TRBD2. CDR3 size: 13 residues. Trimming cost V 3 bases and J 7 bases; bases outside gene matches: 6. Germline assignment: CDR1 SGHVS and CDR2 FQNEAQ. As DNA, the CDR3 is TGTGCCAGCAGCTTGGGGGGGGTGGGGGAGCAGTACTTC. This encodes CASSLGGVGEQYF.

The CDR3 is CASSASSGDSYEQYF. DNA of the CDR3: TGTGCCAGCAGTGCCTCTAGCGGGGACTCCTACGAGCAGTACTTC. The V gene is TRBV28, the J gene TRBJ2-7; 9 bases align to TRBD2. The J segment lost 0 bases and the V segment lost 5 bases, leaving 5 bases of the junction unmatched. CDR1 and CDR2 (germline): MDHEN, SYDVKM. The length of the CDR3 is 15 residues.

This clone was detected only a few times. In DNA, the CDR3 is TGCGCCAGCAGCCAACTCACAGGGAGGGTTTTAGGAAAACTGTTTTTT. Translating gives CASSQLTGRVLGKLFF. The J gene is TRBJ1-4, the V gene TRBV4-3; D possibly corresponds to TRBD1 (6 bases). Germline CDR1 LGHNA, CDR2 YSLEER. The CDR3 spans 16 residues. V was clipped by 2 bases and J by 10 bases, with 20 bases between them.

V usage is TRBV30 and J usage is TRBJ1-6, with TRBD1 as a possible D gene (5 bases). V was cut by 2 bases and J by 10 bases, with 21 bases left in between. Germline CDR1 is GTSNPN and CDR2 is SVGIG (reference sequence). The CDR3 sequence is 16 residues long. The CDR3 loop is CAWSISRTSFISPLHF. The CDR3 nucleotides are TGTGCCTGGAGTATATCGAGGACATCTTTCATATCACCCCTCCACTTT.

The chain uses TRBV28 and TRBJ1-1, with D hard to call. Germline V gives CDR1 MDHEN, CDR2 SYDVKM. This CDR3 has 12 residues. V lost 10 bases, J lost 3 bases, and 12 bases lay in between. The CDR3 is CATTPPYTEAFF. The DNA of the CDR3 is TGTGCCACCACTCCCCCTTACACTGAAGCTTTCTTT. The complete variable domain, with remaining parts taken from reference TRBV28 and TRBJ1-1, reads DVKVTQSSRYLVKRTGEKVFLECVQDMDHENMFWYRQDPGLGLRLIYFSYDVKMKEKGDIPEGYSVSREKKERFSLILESASTNQTSMYLCATTPPYTEAFFGQGTRLTVV.

The rearrangement uses TRBV28 and TRBJ1-1; TRBD1 matches at 8 bases. With 5 bases clipped from V and 8 bases from J, the junction kept 7 bases outside the gene matches. The germline gives CDR1 MDHEN, CDR2 SYDVKM. This CDR3 has 13 residues. CDR3 sequence: CASSQLGQGEAFF. The CDR3 coding sequence is TGTGCCAGCAGTCAACTCGGACAGGGCGAAGCTTTCTTT.